The text below deals with one T cell receptor (beta chain). The sample belongs to a study of Ad26.COV2.S vaccination and SARS-CoV-2 variants. CDR1 ENHRY and CDR2 SYGVKD come from the germline V gene. This CDR3 comprises 14 residues. With V trimmed by 5 bases and J by 6 bases, 6 bases remained unmatched. Treatment: about 20 received Ad26.COV2.S at low or high dose, single or two shots; about 5 received placebo; per-sample allocation not given. Sampling was done on day 63 after the first vaccine or placebo injection. The method was immunoSEQ multiplex PCR; TCRdb's version includes in-frame clones alone and lacks a portion of them. Of approximately 460,000 clones in the sample, about 88% were seen once.

The sample in question was peripheral blood, obtained in a trial of Ad26.COV2.S vaccine versus placebo. The clonotype originates from a person aged 18-60 years who received the Ad26.COV2.S COVID-19 vaccine or a placebo. The chain couples TRBV10-3 to TRBJ1-5, with TRBD1 matching 8 bases. CDR3 in amino acids: CAISKQGALQPQHF. Here the CDR3 DNA reads TGTGCCATCAGTAAGCAGGGGGCTCTTCAGCCCCAGCATTTT.